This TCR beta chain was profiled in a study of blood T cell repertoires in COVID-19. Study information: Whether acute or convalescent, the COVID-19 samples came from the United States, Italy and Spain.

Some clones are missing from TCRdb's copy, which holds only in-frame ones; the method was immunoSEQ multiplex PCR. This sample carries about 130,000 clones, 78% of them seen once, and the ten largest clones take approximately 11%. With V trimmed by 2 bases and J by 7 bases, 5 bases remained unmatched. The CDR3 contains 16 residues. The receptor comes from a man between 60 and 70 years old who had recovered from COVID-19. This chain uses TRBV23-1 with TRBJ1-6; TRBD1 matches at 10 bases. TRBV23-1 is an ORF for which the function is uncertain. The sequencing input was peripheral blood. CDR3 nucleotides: TGCGCCAGCAGTCAAAACAAGGACAGGGGGAATTCACCCCTCCACTTT. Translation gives CASSQNKDRGNSPLHF.